This TCR beta chain was recovered during a study of shared clonotypes between healthy human individuals. On the study more broadly: A couple of female and three male donors aged 18 to 49 were enrolled.

This CDR3 has 15 residues. Germline V gene data show CDR1 as SGHVS and CDR2 as FQNEAQ. With 5 bases clipped from V and 0 bases from J, the junction kept 7 bases outside the gene matches. Naive CD8 cells lacked CD45RO, underwent positive selection for CCR7 and left out terminally differentiated effector memory CD45RA+ cells. Donors, healthy HIV-negative adults, lacked recent acute infections or vaccinations. Clones were read by immunoSEQ multiplex PCR, and TCRdb kept only the in-frame ones, dropping some. The profile shows about 700,000 clones, about 90% of them singletons. Points from the study as a whole: Only blood samples were collected, and tissue repertoires likely differ.

On this clone itself: What it recognizes is unknown.

This clonotype was obtained from a man aged 25 to 45 in good health. This rearrangement joins TRBV7-8 to TRBJ2-7; 7 bases match TRBD2. What was sequenced was naive CD8+ T cells sorted from blood. The CDR3 protein is CASSPAGPNSYEQYF. As DNA, the CDR3 is TGTGCCAGCAGCCCAGCGGGGCCCAACTCCTACGAGCAGTACTTC.